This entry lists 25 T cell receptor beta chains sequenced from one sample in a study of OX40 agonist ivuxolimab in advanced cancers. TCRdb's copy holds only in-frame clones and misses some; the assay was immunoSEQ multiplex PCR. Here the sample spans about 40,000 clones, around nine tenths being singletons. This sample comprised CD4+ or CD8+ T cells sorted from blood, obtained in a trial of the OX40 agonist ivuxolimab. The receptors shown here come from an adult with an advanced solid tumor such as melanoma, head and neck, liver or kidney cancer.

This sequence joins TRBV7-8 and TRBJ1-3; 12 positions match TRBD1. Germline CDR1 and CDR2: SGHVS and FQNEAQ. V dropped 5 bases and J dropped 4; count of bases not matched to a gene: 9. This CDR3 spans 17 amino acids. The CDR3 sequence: CASSPTGTGGLGNTIYF. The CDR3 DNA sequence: TGTGCCAGCAGCCCAACCGGGACAGGGGGCCTCGGAAACACCATATATTTT.

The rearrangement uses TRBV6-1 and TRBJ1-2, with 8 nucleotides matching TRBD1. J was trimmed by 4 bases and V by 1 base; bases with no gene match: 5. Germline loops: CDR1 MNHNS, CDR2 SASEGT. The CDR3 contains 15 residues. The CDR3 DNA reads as TGTGCCAGCAGTGAAGGGGTCCAGGGGGCCTATGGCTACACCTTC. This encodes CASSEGVQGAYGYTF.

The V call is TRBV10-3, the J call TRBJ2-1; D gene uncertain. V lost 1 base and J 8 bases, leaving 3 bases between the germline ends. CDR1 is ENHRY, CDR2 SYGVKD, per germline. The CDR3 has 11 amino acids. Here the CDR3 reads CAISEYDEQFF. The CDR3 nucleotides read TGTGCCATCAGTGAGTACGATGAGCAGTTCTTC.

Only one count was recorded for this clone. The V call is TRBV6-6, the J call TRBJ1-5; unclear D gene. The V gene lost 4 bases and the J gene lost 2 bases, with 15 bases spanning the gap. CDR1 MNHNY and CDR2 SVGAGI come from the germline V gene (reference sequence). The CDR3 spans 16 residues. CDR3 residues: CASSFSRPGRNQPQHF. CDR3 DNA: TGTGCCAGCAGTTTCTCGCGGCCTGGGCGCAATCAGCCCCAGCATTTT.

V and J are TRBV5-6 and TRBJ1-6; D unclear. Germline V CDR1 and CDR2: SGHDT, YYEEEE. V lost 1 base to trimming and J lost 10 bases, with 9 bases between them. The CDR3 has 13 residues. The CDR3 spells CASSLRNGSPLHF. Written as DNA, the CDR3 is TGTGCCAGCAGCTTGAGGAACGGGTCACCCCTCCACTTT.

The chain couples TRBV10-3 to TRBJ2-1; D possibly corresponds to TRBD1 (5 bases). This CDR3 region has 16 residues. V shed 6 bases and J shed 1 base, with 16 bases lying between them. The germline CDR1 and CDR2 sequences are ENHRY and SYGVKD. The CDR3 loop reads CAISDLGQPSYNEQFF. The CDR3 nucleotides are TGTGCCATCAGCGATCTGGGGCAGCCGTCCTACAATGAGCAGTTCTTC.

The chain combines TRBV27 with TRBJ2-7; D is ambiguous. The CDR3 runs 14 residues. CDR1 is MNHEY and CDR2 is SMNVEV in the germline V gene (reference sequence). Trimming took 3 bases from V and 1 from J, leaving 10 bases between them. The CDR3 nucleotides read TGTGCCAGCAGTTTGAACCCCACGTCCTACGAGCAGTACTTC. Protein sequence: CASSLNPTSYEQYF.

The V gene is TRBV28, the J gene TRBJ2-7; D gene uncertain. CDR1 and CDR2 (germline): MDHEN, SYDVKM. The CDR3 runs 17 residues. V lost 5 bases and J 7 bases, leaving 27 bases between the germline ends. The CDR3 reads CASSLPPQLKTHQEQYF. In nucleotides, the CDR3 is TGTGCCAGCAGTCTCCCCCCCCAACTGAAAACCCACCAGGAGCAGTACTTC.

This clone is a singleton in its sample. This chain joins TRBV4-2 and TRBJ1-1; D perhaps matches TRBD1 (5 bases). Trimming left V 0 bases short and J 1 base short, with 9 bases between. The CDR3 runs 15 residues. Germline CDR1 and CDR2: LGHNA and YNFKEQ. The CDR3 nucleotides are TGTGCCAGCAGCCAAGAGATCGGACAGAACACTGAAGCTTTCTTT. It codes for CASSQEIGQNTEAFF.

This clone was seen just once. CDR3 loop: CSVDRGDEQFF. DNA for the CDR3: TGCAGCGTTGATCGTGGAGATGAGCAGTTCTTC. The rearrangement links TRBV29-1 to TRBJ2-1; D remains ambiguous. Germline lookup yields CDR1 SQVTM and CDR2 ANQGSEA. The V end was cut by 3 bases, the J end by 8 bases, with 8 bases between. This CDR3 spans 11 amino acids.

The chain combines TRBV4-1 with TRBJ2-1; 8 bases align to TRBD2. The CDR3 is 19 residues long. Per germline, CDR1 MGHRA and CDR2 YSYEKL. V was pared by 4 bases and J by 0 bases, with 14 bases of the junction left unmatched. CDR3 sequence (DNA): TGCGCCAGCAGCCGCCGGCCGGGACTAGTAATCAACTCCTACAATGAGCAGTTCTTC. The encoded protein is CASSRRPGLVINSYNEQFF.

The DNA of the CDR3 is TGTGCCAGCAGCTCCTCGGGGCCCGGAAACACCATATATTTT. Translation gives CASSSSGPGNTIYF. This chain uses TRBV7-2 with TRBJ1-3, with a possible D match to TRBD1 (5 bases). Germline lookup yields CDR1 SGHTA and CDR2 FQGNSA. This CDR3 has 14 residues. V was cut by 4 bases and J by 4 bases, with 11 bases left in between.

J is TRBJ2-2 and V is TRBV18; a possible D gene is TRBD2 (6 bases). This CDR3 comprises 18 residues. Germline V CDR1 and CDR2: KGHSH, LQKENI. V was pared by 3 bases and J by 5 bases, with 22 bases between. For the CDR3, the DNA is TGTGCCAGCTCACCCTCTCTTACCGAGGGACTGCTTACCGGGGAGCTGTTTTTT. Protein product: CASSPSLTEGLLTGELFF. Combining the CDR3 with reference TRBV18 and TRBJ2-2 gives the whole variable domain NAGVMQNPRHLVRRRGQEARLRCSPMKGHSHVYWYRQLPEEGLKFMVYLQKENIIDESGMPKERFSAEFPKEGPSILRIQQVVRGDSAAYFCASSPSLTEGLLTGELFFGEGSRLTVL.

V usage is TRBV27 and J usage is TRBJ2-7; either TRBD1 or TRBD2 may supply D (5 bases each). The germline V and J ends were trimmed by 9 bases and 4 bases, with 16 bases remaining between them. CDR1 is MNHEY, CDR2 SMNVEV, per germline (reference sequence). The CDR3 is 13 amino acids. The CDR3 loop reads CASAPGREYEQYF. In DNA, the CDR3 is TGTGCCAGTGCCCCGGGCAGGGAGTACGAGCAGTACTTC.

Written as DNA, the CDR3 is TGTGCCAGCAGTTCCCCGGGGGGGCACGAGCAGTACTTC. Translated: CASSSPGGHEQYF. This chain uses TRBV27 with TRBJ2-7; the match to TRBD2 covers 8 bases. Germline V gives CDR1 MNHEY, CDR2 SMNVEV (reference sequence). The length of the CDR3 is 13 residues. V trimming: 4 bases; J trimming: 5 bases; junction bases outside the gene matches: 4.

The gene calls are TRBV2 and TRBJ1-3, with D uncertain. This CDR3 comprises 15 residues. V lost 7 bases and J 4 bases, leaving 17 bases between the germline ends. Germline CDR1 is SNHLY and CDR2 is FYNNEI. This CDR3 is CASTLSHNQGNTIYF. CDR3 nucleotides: TGTGCCAGCACCCTAAGTCACAACCAGGGAAACACCATATATTTT. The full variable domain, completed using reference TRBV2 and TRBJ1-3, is EPEVTQTPSHQVTQMGQEVILRCVPISNHLYFYWYRQILGQKVEFLVSFYNNEISEKSEIFDDQFSVERPDGSNFTLKIRSTKLEDSAMYFCASTLSHNQGNTIYFGEGSWLTVV.

In nucleotides, the CDR3 is TGTGCCAGCAGCGATGGTACAGGGGACACCATATATTTT. Translation gives CASSDGTGDTIYF. This chain uses TRBV7-9 with TRBJ1-3, with 7 nucleotides matching TRBD1. This CDR3 contains 13 residues. The V gene end was trimmed by 5 bases and the J gene end by 8 bases; junction bases not matched to a gene: 6. In germline, CDR1 is SEHNR, CDR2 FQNEAQ (reference sequence).

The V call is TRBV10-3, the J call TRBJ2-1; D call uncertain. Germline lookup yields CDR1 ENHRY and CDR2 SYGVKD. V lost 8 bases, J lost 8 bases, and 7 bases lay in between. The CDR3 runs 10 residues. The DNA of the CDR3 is TGTGCCATCGGTCGGGATGAGCAGTTCTTC. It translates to CAIGRDEQFF.

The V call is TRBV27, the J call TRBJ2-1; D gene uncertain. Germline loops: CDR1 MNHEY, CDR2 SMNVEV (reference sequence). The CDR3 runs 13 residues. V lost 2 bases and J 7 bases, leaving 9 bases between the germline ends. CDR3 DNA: TGTGCCAGCAGTTTAGGTCGAGATAATGAGCAGTTCTTC. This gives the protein CASSLGRDNEQFF.

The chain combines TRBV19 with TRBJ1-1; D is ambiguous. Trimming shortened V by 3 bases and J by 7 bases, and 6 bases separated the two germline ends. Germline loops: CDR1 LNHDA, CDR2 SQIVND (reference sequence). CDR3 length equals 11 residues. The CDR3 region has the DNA TGTGCCAGTAGTATGGAACATGAAGCTTTCTTT. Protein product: CASSMEHEAFF.

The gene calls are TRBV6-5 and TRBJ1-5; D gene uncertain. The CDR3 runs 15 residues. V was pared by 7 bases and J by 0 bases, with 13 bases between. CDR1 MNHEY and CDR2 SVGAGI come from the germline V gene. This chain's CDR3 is CASKTSTYSNQPQHF. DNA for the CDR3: TGTGCCAGCAAGACCTCCACTTATAGCAATCAGCCCCAGCATTTT.

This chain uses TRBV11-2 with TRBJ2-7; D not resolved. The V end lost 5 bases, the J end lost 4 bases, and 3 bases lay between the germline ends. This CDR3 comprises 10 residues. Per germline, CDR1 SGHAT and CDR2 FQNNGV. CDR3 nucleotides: TGTGCCAGCAGCGCTTACGAGCAGTACTTC. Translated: CASSAYEQYF.

CDR3 sequence (DNA): TGTGCCAGCAGTAGCCGGGCGGGAGGGACCTACAATGAGCAGTTCTTC. Amino acids: CASSSRAGGTYNEQFF. V and J are TRBV28 and TRBJ2-1, with 9 bases identical to TRBD2. The J segment lost 2 bases and the V segment lost 5 bases, leaving 7 bases of the junction unmatched. Looked up from germline, CDR1 is MDHEN and CDR2 is SYDVKM. This CDR3 has 16 amino acids.

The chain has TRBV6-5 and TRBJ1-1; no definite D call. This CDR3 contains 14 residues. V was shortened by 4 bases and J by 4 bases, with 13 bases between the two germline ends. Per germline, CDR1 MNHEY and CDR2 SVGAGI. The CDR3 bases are TGTGCCAGCAGTTCGGACCCGTGGGGCACTGAAGCTTTCTTT. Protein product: CASSSDPWGTEAFF.

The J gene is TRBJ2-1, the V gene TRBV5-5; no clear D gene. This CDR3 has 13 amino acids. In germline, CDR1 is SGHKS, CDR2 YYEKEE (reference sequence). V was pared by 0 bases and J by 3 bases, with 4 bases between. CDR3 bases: TGTGCCAGCAGCTTGGTGGACTACAATGAGCAGTTCTTC. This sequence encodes CASSLVDYNEQFF. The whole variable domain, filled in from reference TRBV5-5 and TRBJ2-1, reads DAGVTQSPTHLIKTRGQQVTLRCSPISGHKSVSWYQQVLGQGPQFIFQYYEKEERGRGNFPDRFSARQFPNYSSELNVNALLLGDSALYLCASSLVDYNEQFFGPGTRLTVL.